This passage covers 25 T cell receptor beta chains from one sample sequenced in a study of vaccination effects on CD4 cells after COVID-19. Isolation of CD4+ T cells took place after around 10 days of culture. Every participant took two doses of the BNT162b2 or mRNA-1273 vaccine. Measured with immunoSEQ multiplex PCR; TCRdb has only the in-frame clones, and not every one. This sample has 66,000 or so clones, with 74% found just once. Their antigens are not known. The material was CD4+ T cells from PBMCs cultured without peptide, obtained after COVID-19 vaccination. These receptors were collected from a human donor who received a COVID-19 vaccine.

The rearrangement links TRBV2 to TRBJ2-5; D gene ambiguous. The germline V gene encodes CDR1 SNHLY and CDR2 FYNNEI. CDR3 length equals 13 residues. V dropped 4 bases and J dropped 1 base, with 7 bases sitting between them. CDR3 coding DNA: TGTGCCAGCAGTGGTGACTTCCAAGAGACCCAGTACTTC. Translating it yields CASSGDFQETQYF.

This chain connects TRBV12-5 to TRBJ2-1; D is ambiguous. Germline values: CDR1 LGHNT, CDR2 FRNRAP. CDR3 size: 17 residues. Trimming pared 4 bases from V and 0 bases from J, leaving 16 bases between. The CDR3 protein is CASGSPISSLSYNEQFF. CDR3 nucleotide sequence: TGTGCTAGTGGTTCGCCGATTTCCAGCCTCTCCTACAATGAGCAGTTCTTC.

The V call is TRBV2, the J call TRBJ2-2; tentative D call: TRBD1 (6 bases). Trimming took off 9 bases at V and 1 base at J, with 6 bases between the two ends. The CDR3 has 12 residues. CDR1 is SNHLY, CDR2 FYNNEI, per germline. Here the CDR3 reads CARQGNTGELFF. CDR3 DNA sequence: TGTGCCAGACAGGGGAACACCGGGGAGCTGTTTTTT.

This clone appeared once. DNA for the CDR3: TGTGCCATCAGTTCCGGGACAGGGGGAATATATGGCTACACCTTC. This codes for CAISSGTGGIYGYTF. The chain uses TRBV10-3 and TRBJ1-2, with 11 bases matching TRBD1. Germline V lookup: CDR1 ENHRY, CDR2 SYGVKD. After removal of 5 bases from V and 5 bases from J, the junction contained 7 bases not matched to a gene. This CDR3 has 15 amino acids.

The CDR3 region has the DNA TGTGCCAGCTCATTGGGACAGCGGGAGACCCAGTACTTC. Translating gives CASSLGQRETQYF. This chain connects TRBV18 to TRBJ2-5, with 7 bases matching TRBD1. The CDR3 spans 13 residues. V shed 5 bases and J 5 bases; nucleotides not matched to a gene: 5. Germline loops: CDR1 KGHSH, CDR2 LQKENI. Supplemented by reference TRBV18 and TRBJ2-5, the full variable domain reads NAGVMQNPRHLVRRRGQEARLRCSPMKGHSHVYWYRQLPEEGLKFMVYLQKENIIDESGMPKERFSAEFPKEGPSILRIQQVVRGDSAAYFCASSLGQRETQYFGPGTRLLVL.

The chain couples TRBV24-1 to TRBJ2-2; D ambiguous. Per germline, CDR1 KGHDR and CDR2 SFDVKD. V dropped 8 bases and J dropped 1 base, with 7 bases sitting between them. CDR3 length: 13 residues. Written as DNA, the CDR3 is TGTGCCACCAACGGTTTGAACACCGGGGAGCTGTTTTTT. Amino acids: CATNGLNTGELFF.

The chain employs TRBV4-3 and TRBJ2-2; 7 positions match TRBD2. In germline, CDR1 is LGHNA, CDR2 YSLEER. The V gene end was trimmed by 4 bases and the J gene end by 1 base; junction bases not matched to a gene: 9. This CDR3 is 17 amino acids long. In nucleotides, the CDR3 is TGCGCCAGCAGCCGAAAATTAGCGGGTGTGAACACCGGGGAGCTGTTTTTT. This encodes CASSRKLAGVNTGELFF.

The chain recombines TRBV7-2 with TRBJ1-6; D uncertain. Germline V CDR1 and CDR2: SGHTA, FQGNSA. V lost 3 bases to trimming and J lost 7 bases, with 19 bases between them. CDR3 length: 17 amino acids. The CDR3 loop is CASSFSSPKGGNSPLHF. The CDR3 DNA reads as TGTGCCAGCAGCTTTTCGAGCCCGAAGGGCGGGAATTCACCCCTCCACTTT.

The chain uses TRBV5-1 and TRBJ2-3; TRBD2 matches at 7 bases. The germline V gene encodes CDR1 SGHRS and CDR2 YFSETQ. The V and J ends lost 0 bases and 0 bases, in that order; junction bases with no gene match: 10. The CDR3 is made up of 18 amino acids. This CDR3 reads CASSLAVSGDPSTDTQYF. CDR3 DNA sequence: TGCGCCAGCAGCTTGGCCGTCAGCGGGGACCCCAGCACAGATACGCAGTATTTT.

The rearrangement joins TRBV6-5 to TRBJ1-1; no definite D call. In germline, CDR1 is MNHEY, CDR2 SVGAGI. Trimming removed 7 bases from V and 11 bases from J, with 26 bases in between. The length of the CDR3 is 15 residues. This CDR3 is CASTPRRESDLPAFF. CDR3 DNA sequence: TGTGCCAGCACCCCCCGTAGGGAGTCAGACCTCCCGGCTTTCTTT.

This clone was seen more than once but under ten times. This rearrangement joins TRBV15 to TRBJ1-5; D remains unclear. Germline V gene data show CDR1 as LNHNV and CDR2 as YYDKDF (reference sequence). The CDR3 loop spans 13 amino acids. Trimming cost V 0 bases and J 5 bases, with 5 bases left between them. CDR3 nucleotides: TGTGCCACCAGCAGAGATCGCGATCAGCCCCAGCATTTT. Translation: CATSRDRDQPQHF.

The V gene is TRBV18, the J gene TRBJ2-1; TRBD2 might be the D (5 bases). The V gene's germline CDR1 is KGHSH and CDR2 LQKENI. CDR3 length: 15 amino acids. Between the trimmed V and J ends, which lost 3 bases and 3 bases, there was a span of 12 bases. The chain's CDR3 is CASSPHVGDYNEQFF. CDR3 DNA sequence: TGTGCCAGCTCACCTCACGTGGGAGACTACAATGAGCAGTTCTTC.

This chain connects TRBV5-1 to TRBJ1-1; 10 bases line up with TRBD1. Germline trimming cut 4 bases from V and 0 bases from J; bases unmatched to any gene: 15. CDR3 length: 19 residues. In germline, CDR1 is SGHRS, CDR2 YFSETQ. CDR3 in DNA: TGCGCCAGCAGCCGCAAACCGACAGGGGGCGAGACCTTGAACACTGAAGCTTTCTTT. It encodes CASSRKPTGGETLNTEAFF.

The V gene is TRBV7-2, the J gene TRBJ2-5; 10 bases are shared with TRBD2. Germline CDR1 and CDR2: SGHTA and FQGNSA. The CDR3 has 18 amino acids. V dropped 0 bases and J dropped 5; count of bases not matched to a gene: 12. This chain's CDR3 is CASSLAAGGFGIGETQYF. Here the CDR3 DNA reads TGTGCCAGCAGCTTAGCAGCGGGGGGGTTCGGGATTGGGGAGACCCAGTACTTC.

J is TRBJ1-2 and V is TRBV5-1; D is uncertain. The V gene lost 1 base and the J gene lost 8 bases, with 15 bases spanning the gap. This CDR3 is 14 amino acids long. Germline V gene lookup returns CDR1 SGHRS and CDR2 YFSETQ. The CDR3 is CASSLSGGVRGYTF. In DNA, the CDR3 is TGCGCCAGCAGCTTGAGCGGAGGAGTGCGGGGCTACACCTTC. Using reference TRBV5-1 and TRBJ1-2 for the parts outside the CDR3, the full variable domain is KAGVTQTPRYLIKTRGQQVTLSCSPISGHRSVSWYQQTPGQGLQFLFEYFSETQRNKGNFPGRFSGRQFSNSRSEMNVSTLELGDSALYLCASSLSGGVRGYTFGSGTRLTVV.

This clone showed up just a few times. This chain links TRBV9 with TRBJ2-3, with 7 bases aligning to TRBD1. Germline V CDR1 and CDR2: SGDLS, YYNGEE. V lost 0 bases to trimming and J lost 8 bases; unmatched junction nucleotides: 9. CDR3 size: 15 residues. The CDR3 here is CASSVVGVTGATQYF. In nucleotides, the CDR3 is TGTGCCAGCAGCGTAGTCGGAGTAACAGGGGCTACGCAGTATTTT.

V is TRBV7-3 and J is TRBJ1-6; 10 bases map to TRBD1. The CDR3 length is 15 residues. Germline V gene lookup returns CDR1 SGHTA and CDR2 FQGTGA. J was trimmed by 8 bases and V by 6 bases; bases with no gene match: 7. CDR3 in amino acids: CASSLRDRGYSPLHF. As DNA, the CDR3 is TGTGCCAGCAGTCTCCGGGACAGGGGTTATTCACCCCTCCACTTT.

The chain uses TRBV6-2 or TRBV6-3 and TRBJ1-6; the D is unclear. The CDR3 sequence is 14 residues long. Trimming shortened V by 1 base and J by 10 bases, and 11 bases separated the two germline ends. Germline lookup yields CDR1 MNHEY and CDR2 SVGEGT. This CDR3 reads CASSYYQVWSPLHF. DNA of the CDR3: TGTGCCAGCAGTTACTACCAGGTTTGGTCACCCCTCCACTTT.

The rearrangement uses TRBV2 and TRBJ2-1; possible D gene TRBD2, 5 bases. Germline assignment: CDR1 SNHLY and CDR2 FYNNEI. Trimming cost V 3 bases and J 12 bases, with 12 bases left between them. CDR3 length equals 12 residues. The CDR3, as DNA: TGTGCCAGCAGTGATGTAGGACTTGGGCAGTTCTTC. It codes for CASSDVGLGQFF.

The chain carries TRBV3-1 (or the pseudogene TRBV3-2) and TRBJ1-6; D is undetermined. Trimming cost V 6 bases and J 3 bases, with 12 bases left between them. The germline V gene encodes CDR1 LGHDT and CDR2 YNNKEL (reference sequence). The CDR3 is made up of 15 amino acids. The CDR3 is CASSPTTLYNSPLHF. Written as DNA, the CDR3 is TGTGCCAGCAGTCCTACGACACTCTATAATTCACCCCTCCACTTT.

This clone was found once. The gene calls are TRBV7-2 and TRBJ2-7, with D possibly matching TRBD1 (5 bases). Per germline, CDR1 SGHTA and CDR2 FQGNSA. The CDR3 totals 16 residues. Between the trimmed V and J ends, which lost 5 bases and 4 bases, there was a span of 21 bases. The chain's CDR3 is CASSGRTQRAPYEQYV. In DNA, the CDR3 is TGTGCCAGCAGCGGACGGACACAAAGAGCCCCTTACGAGCAGTACGTC.

J is TRBJ1-2 and V is TRBV9; D ambiguous. Germline V CDR1 and CDR2: SGDLS, YYNGEE. This CDR3 has 13 residues. The germline V and J ends were trimmed by 4 bases and 8 bases, with 15 bases remaining between them. The CDR3 sequence is CASSPLVQSGYTF. CDR3 nucleotide sequence: TGTGCCAGCAGCCCCCTTGTACAGTCGGGCTACACCTTC.

This clone has just one count. The J gene is TRBJ2-2, the V gene TRBV6-2 or TRBV6-3, with D possibly called TRBD1 or TRBD2 (5 bases each). V shed 6 bases and J shed 3 bases, with 20 bases lying between them. From germline, CDR1 is MNHEY and CDR2 SVGEGT. The CDR3 spans 17 residues. The CDR3 loop reads CASSGALGNKDTGELFF. The DNA of the CDR3 is TGTGCCAGCAGCGGGGCCCTGGGGAATAAGGACACCGGGGAGCTGTTTTTT.

The rearrangement joins TRBV19 to TRBJ2-3; 12 nucleotides agree with TRBD1. There are 18 residues in the CDR3. Trimming removed 5 bases from V and 3 bases from J; junction bases left unmatched: 12. Per the germline V gene, CDR1 is LNHDA and CDR2 is SQIVND (reference sequence). The CDR3 DNA reads TGTGCCAGTAGTGTCGCCGGGACAGGGGGCATCCTGACAGATACGCAGTATTTT. Residues: CASSVAGTGGILTDTQYF.

This rearrangement joins TRBV4-1 to TRBJ2-5; D possibly matches TRBD1 or TRBD2 (5 bases each). The CDR3 is 17 amino acids. The germline gives CDR1 MGHRA, CDR2 YSYEKL. Trimming cost V 4 bases and J 5 bases, with 23 bases left between them. The CDR3 loop reads CASSPGSFRDALETQYF. The CDR3 DNA reads TGCGCCAGCAGCCCCGGGTCGTTCCGGGACGCTTTGGAGACCCAGTACTTC.